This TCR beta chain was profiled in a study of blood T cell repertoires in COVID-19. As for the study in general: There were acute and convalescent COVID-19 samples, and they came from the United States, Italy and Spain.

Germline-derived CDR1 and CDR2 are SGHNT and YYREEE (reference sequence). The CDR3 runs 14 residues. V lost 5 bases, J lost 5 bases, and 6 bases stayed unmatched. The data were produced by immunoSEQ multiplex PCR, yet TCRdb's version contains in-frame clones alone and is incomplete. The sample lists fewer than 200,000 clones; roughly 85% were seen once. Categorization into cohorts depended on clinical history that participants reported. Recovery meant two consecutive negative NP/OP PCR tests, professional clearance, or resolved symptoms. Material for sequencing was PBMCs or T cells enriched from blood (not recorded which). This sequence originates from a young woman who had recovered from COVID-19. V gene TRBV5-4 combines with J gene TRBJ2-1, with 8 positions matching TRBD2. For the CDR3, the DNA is TGTGCCAGCAGGCCGGGACTAGTAAACAATGAGCAGTTCTTC. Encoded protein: CASRPGLVNNEQFF.